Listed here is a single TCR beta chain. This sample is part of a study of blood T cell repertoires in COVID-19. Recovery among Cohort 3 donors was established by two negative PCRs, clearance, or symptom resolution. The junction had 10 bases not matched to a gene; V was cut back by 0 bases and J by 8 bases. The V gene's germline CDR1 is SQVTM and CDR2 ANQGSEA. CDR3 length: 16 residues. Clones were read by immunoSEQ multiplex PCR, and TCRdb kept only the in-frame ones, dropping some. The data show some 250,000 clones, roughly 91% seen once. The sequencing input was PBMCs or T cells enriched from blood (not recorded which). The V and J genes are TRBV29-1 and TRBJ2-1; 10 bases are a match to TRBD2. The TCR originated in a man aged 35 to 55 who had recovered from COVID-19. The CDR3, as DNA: TGCAGCGTTGAAGAGAGCGGGAGGGCCTATTACGATGAGCAGTTCTTC. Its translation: CSVEESGRAYYDEQFF.